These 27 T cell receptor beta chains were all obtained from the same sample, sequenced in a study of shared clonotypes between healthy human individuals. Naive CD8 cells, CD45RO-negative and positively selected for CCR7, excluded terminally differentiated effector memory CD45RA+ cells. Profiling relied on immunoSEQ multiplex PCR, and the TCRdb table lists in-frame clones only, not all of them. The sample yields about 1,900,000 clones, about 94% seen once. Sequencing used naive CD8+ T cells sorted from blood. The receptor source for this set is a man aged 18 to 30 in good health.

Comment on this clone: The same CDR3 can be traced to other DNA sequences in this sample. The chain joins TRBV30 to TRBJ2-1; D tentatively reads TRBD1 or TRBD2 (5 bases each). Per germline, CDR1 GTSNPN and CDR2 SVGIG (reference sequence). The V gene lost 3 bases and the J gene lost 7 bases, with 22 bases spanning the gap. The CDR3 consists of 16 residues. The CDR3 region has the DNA TGTGCCTGGAGCCCGGGGCTGCCACGCTTTTATAATGAGCAGTTCTTC. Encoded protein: CAWSPGLPRFYNEQFF.

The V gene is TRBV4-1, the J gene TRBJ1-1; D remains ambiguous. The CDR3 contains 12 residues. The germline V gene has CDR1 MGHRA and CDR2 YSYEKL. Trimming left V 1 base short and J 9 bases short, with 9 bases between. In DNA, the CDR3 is TGCGCCAGCAGCCAAGGTCTCATGCAAGCTTTCTTT. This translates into CASSQGLMQAFF.

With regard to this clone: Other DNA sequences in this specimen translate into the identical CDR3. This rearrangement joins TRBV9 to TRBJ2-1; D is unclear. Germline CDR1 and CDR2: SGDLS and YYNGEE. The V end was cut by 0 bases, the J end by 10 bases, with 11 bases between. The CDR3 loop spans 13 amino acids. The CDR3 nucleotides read TGTGCCAGCAGCGTAGAGGGTGGGCTGGAGCAGTTCTTC. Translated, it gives CASSVEGGLEQFF.

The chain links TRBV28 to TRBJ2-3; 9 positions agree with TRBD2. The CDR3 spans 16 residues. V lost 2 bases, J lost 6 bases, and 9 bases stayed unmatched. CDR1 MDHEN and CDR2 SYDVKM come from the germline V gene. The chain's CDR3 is CASSLGAGGQSDTQYF. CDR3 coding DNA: TGTGCCAGCAGTTTAGGGGCGGGGGGGCAATCGGATACGCAGTATTTT.

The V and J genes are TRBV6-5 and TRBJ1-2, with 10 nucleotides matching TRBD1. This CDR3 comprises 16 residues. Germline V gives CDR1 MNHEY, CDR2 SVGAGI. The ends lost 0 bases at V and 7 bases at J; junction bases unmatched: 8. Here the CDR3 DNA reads TGTGCCAGCAGTTACTCGATTGGGGACAGGGGAGCTGGCTACACCTTC. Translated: CASSYSIGDRGAGYTF.

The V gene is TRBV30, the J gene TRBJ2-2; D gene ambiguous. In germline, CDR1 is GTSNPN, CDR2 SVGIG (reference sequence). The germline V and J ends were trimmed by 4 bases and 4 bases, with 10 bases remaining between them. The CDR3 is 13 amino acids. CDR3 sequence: CAWTRSGTGELFF. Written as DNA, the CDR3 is TGTGCCTGGACTCGAAGTGGCACCGGGGAGCTGTTTTTT.

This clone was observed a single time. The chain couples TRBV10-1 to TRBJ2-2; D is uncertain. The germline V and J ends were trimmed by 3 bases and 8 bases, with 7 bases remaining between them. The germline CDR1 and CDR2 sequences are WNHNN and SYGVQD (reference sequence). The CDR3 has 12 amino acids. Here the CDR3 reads CASSDVRGELFF. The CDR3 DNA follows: TGCGCCAGCAGTGATGTCCGTGGGGAGCTGTTTTTT.

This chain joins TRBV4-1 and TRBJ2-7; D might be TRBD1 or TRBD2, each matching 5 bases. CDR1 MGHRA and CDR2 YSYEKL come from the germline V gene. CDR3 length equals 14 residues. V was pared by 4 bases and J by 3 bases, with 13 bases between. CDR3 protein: CASSRGEQLYEQYF. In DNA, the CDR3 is TGCGCCAGCAGCCGAGGGGAACAGCTCTACGAGCAGTACTTC.

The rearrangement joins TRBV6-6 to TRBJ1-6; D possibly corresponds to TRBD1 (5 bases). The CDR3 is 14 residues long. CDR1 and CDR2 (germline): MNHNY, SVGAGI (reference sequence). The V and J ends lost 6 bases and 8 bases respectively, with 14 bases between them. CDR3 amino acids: CASRPQGFYSPLHF. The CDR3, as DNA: TGTGCCAGCAGACCCCAGGGATTTTATTCACCCCTCCACTTT.

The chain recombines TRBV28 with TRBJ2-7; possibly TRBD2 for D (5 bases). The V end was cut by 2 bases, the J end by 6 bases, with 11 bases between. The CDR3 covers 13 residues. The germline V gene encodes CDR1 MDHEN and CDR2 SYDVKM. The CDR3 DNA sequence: TGTGCCAGCAGTTTAACCGGGGTGGGCGAGCAGTACTTC. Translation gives CASSLTGVGEQYF.

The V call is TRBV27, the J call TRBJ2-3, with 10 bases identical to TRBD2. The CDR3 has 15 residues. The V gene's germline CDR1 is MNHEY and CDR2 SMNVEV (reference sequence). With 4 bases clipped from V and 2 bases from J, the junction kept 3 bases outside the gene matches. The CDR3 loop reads CASSSSGGSTDTQYF. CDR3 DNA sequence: TGTGCCAGCAGTTCTAGCGGGGGTTCCACAGATACGCAGTATTTT.

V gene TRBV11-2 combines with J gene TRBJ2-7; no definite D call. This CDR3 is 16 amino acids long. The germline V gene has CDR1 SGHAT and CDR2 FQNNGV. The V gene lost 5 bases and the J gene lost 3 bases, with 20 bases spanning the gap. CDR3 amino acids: CASSELEGPGFYEQYF. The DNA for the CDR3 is TGTGCCAGCAGCGAACTGGAAGGGCCGGGCTTCTACGAGCAGTACTTC.

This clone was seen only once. The CDR3 reads CSVVVGRQGEKLFF. DNA for the CDR3: TGCAGCGTTGTAGTGGGACGCCAAGGTGAAAAACTGTTTTTT. This chain links TRBV29-1 with TRBJ1-4; maybe TRBD1 (5 bases). V lost 4 bases and J lost 7, with 16 bases in between. The CDR3 is made up of 14 amino acids. Per germline, CDR1 SQVTM and CDR2 ANQGSEA.

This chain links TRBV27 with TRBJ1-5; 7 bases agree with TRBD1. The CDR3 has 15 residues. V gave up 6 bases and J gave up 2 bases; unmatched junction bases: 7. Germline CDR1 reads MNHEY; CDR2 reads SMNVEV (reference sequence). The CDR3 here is CASSQGGVGNQPQHF. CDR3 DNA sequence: TGTGCCAGCAGCCAGGGGGGGGTGGGCAATCAGCCCCAGCATTTT.

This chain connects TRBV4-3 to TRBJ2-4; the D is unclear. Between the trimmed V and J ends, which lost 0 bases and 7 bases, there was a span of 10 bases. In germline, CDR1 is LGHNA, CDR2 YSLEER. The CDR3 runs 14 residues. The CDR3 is CASSQDVGMNIQYF. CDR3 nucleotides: TGCGCCAGCAGCCAAGATGTGGGCATGAACATTCAGTACTTC.

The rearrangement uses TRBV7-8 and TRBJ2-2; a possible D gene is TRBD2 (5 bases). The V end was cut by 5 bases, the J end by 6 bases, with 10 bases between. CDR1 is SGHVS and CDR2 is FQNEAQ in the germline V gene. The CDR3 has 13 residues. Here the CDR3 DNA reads TGTGCCAGCAGCGCCCCCGGGGCCGGGGAGCTGTTTTTT. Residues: CASSAPGAGELFF.

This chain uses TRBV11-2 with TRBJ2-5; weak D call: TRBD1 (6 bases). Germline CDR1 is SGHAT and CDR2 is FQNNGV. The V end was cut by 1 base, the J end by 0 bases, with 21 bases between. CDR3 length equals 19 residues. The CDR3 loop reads CASSLGPGRGRGNQETQYF. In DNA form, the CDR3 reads TGTGCCAGCAGCTTAGGGCCGGGTCGGGGAAGGGGGAACCAAGAGACCCAGTACTTC.

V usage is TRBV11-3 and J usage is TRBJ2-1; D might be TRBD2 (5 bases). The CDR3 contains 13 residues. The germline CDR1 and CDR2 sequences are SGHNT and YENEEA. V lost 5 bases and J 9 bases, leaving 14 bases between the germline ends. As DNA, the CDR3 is TGTGCCAGCAGCCAAGGATCGGGAATTGAGCAGTTCTTC. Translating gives CASSQGSGIEQFF.

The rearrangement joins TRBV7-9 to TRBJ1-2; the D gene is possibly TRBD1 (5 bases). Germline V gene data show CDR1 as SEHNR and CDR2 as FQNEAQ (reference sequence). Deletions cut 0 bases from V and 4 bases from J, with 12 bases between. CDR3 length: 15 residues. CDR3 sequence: CASSLAGRNIYGYTF. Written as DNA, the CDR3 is TGTGCCAGCAGCTTAGCGGGACGGAACATCTATGGCTACACCTTC.

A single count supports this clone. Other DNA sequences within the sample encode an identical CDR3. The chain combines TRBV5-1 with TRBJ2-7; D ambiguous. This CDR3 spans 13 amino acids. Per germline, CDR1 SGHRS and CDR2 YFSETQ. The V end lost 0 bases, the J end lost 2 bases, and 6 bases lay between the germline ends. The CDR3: CASSLGLTYEQYF. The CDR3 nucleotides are TGCGCCAGCAGCTTGGGGCTGACCTACGAGCAGTACTTC.

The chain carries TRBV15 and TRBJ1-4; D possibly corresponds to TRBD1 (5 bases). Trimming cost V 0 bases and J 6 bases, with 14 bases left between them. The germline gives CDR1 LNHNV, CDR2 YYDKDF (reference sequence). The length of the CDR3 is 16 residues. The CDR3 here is CATSRDRWGLDEKLFF. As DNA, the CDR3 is TGTGCCACCAGCAGAGATCGTTGGGGACTTGATGAAAAACTGTTTTTT.

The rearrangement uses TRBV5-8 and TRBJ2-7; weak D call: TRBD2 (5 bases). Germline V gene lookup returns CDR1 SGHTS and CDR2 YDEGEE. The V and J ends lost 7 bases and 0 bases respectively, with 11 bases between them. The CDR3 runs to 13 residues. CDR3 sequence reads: CASGYGDSYEQYF. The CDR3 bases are TGTGCCAGCGGCTACGGGGACTCCTACGAGCAGTACTTC.

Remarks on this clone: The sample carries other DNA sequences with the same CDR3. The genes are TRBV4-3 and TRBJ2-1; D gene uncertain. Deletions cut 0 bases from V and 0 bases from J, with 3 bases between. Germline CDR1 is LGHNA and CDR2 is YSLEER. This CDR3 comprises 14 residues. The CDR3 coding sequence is TGCGCCAGCAGCCAAGATGGCTCCTACAATGAGCAGTTCTTC. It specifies CASSQDGSYNEQFF.

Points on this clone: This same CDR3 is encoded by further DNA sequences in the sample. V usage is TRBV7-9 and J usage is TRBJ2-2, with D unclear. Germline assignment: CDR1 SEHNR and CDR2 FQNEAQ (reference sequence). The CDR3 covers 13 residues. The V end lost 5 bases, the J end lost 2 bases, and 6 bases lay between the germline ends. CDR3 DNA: TGTGCCAGCAGCCCCGAAAACACCGGGGAGCTGTTTTTT. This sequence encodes CASSPENTGELFF.

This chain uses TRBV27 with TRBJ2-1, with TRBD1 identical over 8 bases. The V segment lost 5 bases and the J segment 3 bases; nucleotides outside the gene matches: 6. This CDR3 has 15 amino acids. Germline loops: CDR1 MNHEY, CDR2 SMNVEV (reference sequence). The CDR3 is CASSLRTGNYNEQFF. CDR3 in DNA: TGTGCCAGCAGTCTTAGGACAGGGAACTACAATGAGCAGTTCTTC.

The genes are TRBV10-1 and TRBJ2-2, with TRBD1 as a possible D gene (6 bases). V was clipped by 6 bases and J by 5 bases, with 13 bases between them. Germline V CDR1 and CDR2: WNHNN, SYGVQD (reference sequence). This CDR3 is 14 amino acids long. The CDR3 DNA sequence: TGCGCCAGCAGCCGAACAGGGAATACCGGGGAGCTGTTTTTT. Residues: CASSRTGNTGELFF.

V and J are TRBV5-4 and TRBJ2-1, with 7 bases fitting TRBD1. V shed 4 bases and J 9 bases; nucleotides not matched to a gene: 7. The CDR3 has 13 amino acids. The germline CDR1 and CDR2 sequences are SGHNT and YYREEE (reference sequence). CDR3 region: CASSRITGAEQFF. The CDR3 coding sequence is TGTGCCAGCAGCCGCATAACAGGGGCTGAGCAGTTCTTC.